A single sample is the source of the 31 T cell receptor beta chains below, sequenced in a study of PD-1 blockade in classical Hodgkin lymphoma. Produced via immunoSEQ multiplex PCR; TCRdb's table is partial and in-frame only. The repertoire holds roughly 61,000 clones, with 80% to 90% as singletons. Each patient relapsed following autologous stem cell transplantation, and prior brentuximab vedotin exposure differed. Sequencing was performed on peripheral blood mononuclear cells (PBMCs), taken at baseline. The receptors stem from a human donor with classical Hodgkin lymphoma.

This chain joins TRBV2 and TRBJ1-1; tentative D call: TRBD1 (6 bases). The CDR3 totals 10 residues. The germline CDR1 and CDR2 sequences are SNHLY and FYNNEI. Trimming shortened V by 6 bases and J by 7 bases, and 6 bases separated the two germline ends. The CDR3 loop reads CASRTGEAFF. CDR3 sequence (DNA): TGTGCCAGCAGGACAGGTGAAGCTTTCTTT. Full variable domain (outside the CDR3, taken from reference TRBV2 and TRBJ1-1): EPEVTQTPSHQVTQMGQEVILRCVPISNHLYFYWYRQILGQKVEFLVSFYNNEISEKSEIFDDQFSVERPDGSNFTLKIRSTKLEDSAMYFCASRTGEAFFGQGTRLTVV.

The rearrangement joins TRBV7-9 to TRBJ2-1; the D gene is possibly TRBD1 (5 bases). Trimming took 5 bases from V and 9 from J, leaving 11 bases between them. Germline CDR1 is SEHNR and CDR2 is FQNEAQ (reference sequence). The CDR3 spans 12 residues. In nucleotides, the CDR3 is TGTGCCAGCAGCCGCAGGGTTGGTGAGCAGTTCTTC. Amino acid sequence: CASSRRVGEQFF.

The chain has TRBV7-2 and TRBJ2-3, with D unresolved. The V gene's germline CDR1 is SGHTA and CDR2 FQGNSA. V lost 3 bases, J lost 6 bases, and 4 bases lay in between. The CDR3 is 11 residues long. This CDR3 is CASSFMDTQYF. In DNA, the CDR3 is TGTGCCAGCAGCTTTATGGATACGCAGTATTTT.

This chain joins TRBV10-3 and TRBJ1-2, with D hard to call. Germline loops: CDR1 ENHRY, CDR2 SYGVKD. V dropped 10 bases and J dropped 1 base, with 19 bases sitting between them. CDR3 size: 15 residues. CDR3 DNA sequence: TGTGCCAGCCGTCTGATGCAGAGTATTAACTATGGCTACACCTTC. Amino acid sequence: CASRLMQSINYGYTF.

V and J are TRBV5-4 and TRBJ1-1; a possible D gene is TRBD1 (5 bases). There are 14 residues in the CDR3. CDR1 and CDR2 (germline): SGHNT, YYREEE (reference sequence). Between the trimmed V and J ends, which lost 0 bases and 4 bases, there was a span of 10 bases. CDR3: CASSLAGVATEAFF. The CDR3 bases are TGTGCCAGCAGCTTGGCGGGGGTGGCCACTGAAGCTTTCTTT.

The gene calls are TRBV5-1 and TRBJ2-1; 10 nucleotides agree with TRBD1. J gave up 3 bases and V 4 bases, and 1 base lay outside the gene matches. Germline V gene lookup returns CDR1 SGHRS and CDR2 YFSETQ. The CDR3 has 14 residues. This chain's CDR3 is CASSGQGDYNEQFF. In DNA, the CDR3 is TGCGCCAGCAGCGGACAGGGGGACTACAATGAGCAGTTCTTC.

This clone showed up just once. The chain carries TRBV4-1 and TRBJ2-5, with D unclear. Germline V gives CDR1 MGHRA, CDR2 YSYEKL. The CDR3 sequence is 16 residues long. V shed 5 bases and J shed 1 base, with 17 bases lying between them. The CDR3 DNA is TGCGCCAGCAGCTCACCAGGTCGGTGGGGCCAAGAGACCCAGTACTTC. Its protein product is CASSSPGRWGQETQYF.

V and J are TRBV19 and TRBJ2-7; 11 bases match TRBD1. The length of the CDR3 is 15 residues. V shed 6 bases and J 5 bases; nucleotides not matched to a gene: 9. Germline V lookup: CDR1 LNHDA, CDR2 SQIVND (reference sequence). CDR3 in DNA: TGTGCCAGTAGCCTAGGACAGGGGGCTTTCAACGAGCAGTACTTC. Encoded protein: CASSLGQGAFNEQYF.

This chain links TRBV12-5 with TRBJ2-2; a possible D gene is TRBD1 (6 bases). V gave up 1 base and J gave up 0 bases, with 12 bases separating them. This CDR3 contains 17 residues. Germline V gene sequence: CDR1 LGHNT, CDR2 FRNRAP. The CDR3: CASGLGRRTANTGELFF. The CDR3, as DNA: TGTGCTAGTGGTTTGGGAAGACGGACAGCGAACACCGGGGAGCTGTTTTTT.

V and J are TRBV19 and TRBJ1-2; no definite D call. Trimming removed 11 bases at V and 5 bases at J, with 18 bases between. CDR3 length equals 13 residues. The germline CDR1 and CDR2 sequences are LNHDA and SQIVND (reference sequence). Written as DNA, the CDR3 is TGTGCCGCAAGCGGGGAGAGGCCTTATGGCTACACCTTC. This codes for CAASGERPYGYTF. Complete variable domain (other parts from reference TRBV19 and TRBJ1-2): DGGITQSPKYLFRKEGQNVTLSCEQNLNHDAMYWYRQDPGQGLRLIYYSQIVNDFQKGDIAEGYSVSREKKESFPLTVTSAQKNPTAFYLCAASGERPYGYTFGSGTRLTVV.

The gene calls are TRBV6-5 and TRBJ1-6, with D unresolved. The CDR3 sequence is 14 residues long. CDR1 is MNHEY and CDR2 is SVGAGI in the germline V gene. Trimming stripped 0 bases from V and 10 bases from J, with 10 bases between. The CDR3 region is CASSYSKRFSPLHF. The DNA of the CDR3 is TGTGCCAGCAGTTACTCTAAGCGATTCTCACCCCTCCACTTT.

This CDR3 is CASKLATSYNEQFF. The CDR3 bases are TGTGCCAGCAAACTAGCTACATCCTACAATGAGCAGTTCTTC. The rearrangement uses TRBV2 and TRBJ2-1; tentatively, D is TRBD2 (6 bases). Trimming shortened V by 7 bases and J by 1 base, and 11 bases separated the two germline ends. Germline values: CDR1 SNHLY, CDR2 FYNNEI. The CDR3 length is 14 residues.

The rearrangement joins TRBV30 to TRBJ2-4, with D perhaps TRBD1 (6 bases). The germline gives CDR1 GTSNPN, CDR2 SVGIG (reference sequence). The CDR3 contains 14 residues. Trimming took 7 bases from V and 0 from J, leaving 13 bases between them. The CDR3 coding sequence is TGTGCCTTCCAGGGGCGAATAGCCAAAAACATTCAGTACTTC. Amino acids: CAFQGRIAKNIQYF.

The chain recombines TRBV5-1 with TRBJ1-1; maybe TRBD1 (5 bases). This CDR3 comprises 13 residues. CDR1 is SGHRS and CDR2 is YFSETQ in the germline V gene. V was pared by 4 bases and J by 4 bases, with 11 bases between. CDR3 DNA sequence: TGCGCCAGCAGCCCCCAGGGAGGCACTGAAGCTTTCTTT. Its translation is CASSPQGGTEAFF.

This chain connects TRBV7-9 to TRBJ1-3, with D perhaps matching TRBD1 (5 bases). CDR3 size: 14 residues. V was clipped by 4 bases and J by 8 bases, with 15 bases between them. Germline loops: CDR1 SEHNR, CDR2 FQNEAQ (reference sequence). This CDR3 reads CASSYRGSGDTIYF. The CDR3 region has the DNA TGTGCCAGCAGCTACCGGGGCTCGGGGGACACCATATATTTT.

Only one count was recorded for this clone. The chain joins TRBV6-5 to TRBJ1-2; 8 bases map to TRBD1. Trimming took 6 bases from V and 2 from J; bases not matched to a gene: 2. Germline-derived CDR1 and CDR2 are MNHEY and SVGAGI. This CDR3 region has 13 residues. The CDR3 DNA reads TGTGCCAGCAGCCGGACAGGGAACTATGGCTACACCTTC. It is translated as CASSRTGNYGYTF.

The gene calls are TRBV2 and TRBJ2-7; TRBD2 matches 10 bases. The J segment lost 2 bases and the V segment lost 7 bases, leaving 11 bases of the junction unmatched. The CDR3 is 16 amino acids. In germline, CDR1 is SNHLY, CDR2 FYNNEI. CDR3 coding DNA: TGTGCCAGCATTGGATTAGCGGGGGGATACACCTACGAGCAGTACTTC. Protein sequence: CASIGLAGGYTYEQYF.

The chain joins TRBV5-6 to TRBJ2-1; no firm D call. From germline, CDR1 is SGHDT and CDR2 YYEEEE. There are 15 residues in the CDR3. V shed 0 bases and J shed 2 bases, with 9 bases lying between them. This CDR3 is CASSLGLATYNEQFF. For the CDR3, the DNA is TGTGCCAGCAGCTTGGGGTTAGCAACCTACAATGAGCAGTTCTTC. Supplemented by reference TRBV5-6 and TRBJ2-1, the full variable domain reads DAGVTQSPTHLIKTRGQQVTLRCSPKSGHDTVSWYQQALGQGPQFIFQYYEEEERQRGNFPDRFSGHQFPNYSSELNVNALLLGDSALYLCASSLGLATYNEQFFGPGTRLTVL.

The gene calls are TRBV29-1 and TRBJ1-2, with D perhaps TRBD1 (6 bases). Germline V gene sequence: CDR1 SQVTM, CDR2 ANQGSEA. V was shortened by 0 bases and J by 6 bases, with 11 bases between the two germline ends. The CDR3 is made up of 13 amino acids. The CDR3 spells CSVEDRGVDGYTF. DNA for the CDR3: TGCAGCGTTGAAGATAGGGGGGTTGATGGCTACACCTTC.

This clone was counted a few times. The gene calls are TRBV28 and TRBJ1-3; D is uncertain. V dropped 5 bases and J dropped 0 bases, with 17 bases sitting between them. The CDR3 covers 17 residues. The V gene's germline CDR1 is MDHEN and CDR2 SYDVKM. DNA of the CDR3: TGTGCCAGCAGTCAACCCGACCGACCCGACTCTGGAAACACCATATATTTT. Its translation is CASSQPDRPDSGNTIYF.

The rearrangement links TRBV28 to TRBJ2-5; TRBD2 matches at 9 bases. CDR3 length equals 13 residues. From germline, CDR1 is MDHEN and CDR2 SYDVKM. J gave up 3 bases and V 5 bases, and 1 base lay outside the gene matches. Here the CDR3 DNA reads TGTGCCAGCAGTAGCGGGGGGAAAGAGACCCAGTACTTC. Translated, it gives CASSSGGKETQYF. Full variable domain (rest looked up from reference TRBV28 and TRBJ2-5): DVKVTQSSRYLVKRTGEKVFLECVQDMDHENMFWYRQDPGLGLRLIYFSYDVKMKEKGDIPEGYSVSREKKERFSLILESASTNQTSMYLCASSSGGKETQYFGPGTRLLVL.

The chain combines TRBV6-4 with TRBJ2-1, with D possibly being TRBD1 (6 bases). CDR3 size: 18 residues. Germline loops: CDR1 MRHNA, CDR2 SNTAGT. The ends were cut back, 3 bases at V and 8 bases at J, with 26 bases in the middle. The CDR3 DNA reads as TGTGCCAGCAGTGAAACTAGGTTGATGGGGGCCCAAGGCGATGAGCAGTTCTTC. It is translated as CASSETRLMGAQGDEQFF.

The CDR3 here is CASSQEPLNTQYF. CDR3 sequence (DNA): TGTGCCAGCAGCCAAGAACCACTCAATACGCAGTATTTT. This sequence joins TRBV14 and TRBJ2-3; D is ambiguous. CDR1 is SGHDN, CDR2 FVKESK, per germline. The CDR3 is made up of 13 amino acids. The germline V and J ends were trimmed by 0 bases and 7 bases, with 8 bases remaining between them.

V usage is TRBV7-9 and J usage is TRBJ1-1; D remains ambiguous. Germline CDR1 SEHNR, CDR2 FQNEAQ (reference sequence). The CDR3 length is 14 residues. Trimming cost V 4 bases and J 4 bases, with 13 bases left between them. The CDR3 nucleotides are TGTGCCAGCAGCTCAGACGCGTCGCGCACTGAAGCTTTCTTT. It is translated as CASSSDASRTEAFF.

This chain uses TRBV10-3 with TRBJ1-1; 8 bases are shared with TRBD1. V trimming: 6 bases; J trimming: 2 bases; junction bases outside the gene matches: 8. Per germline, CDR1 ENHRY and CDR2 SYGVKD. The CDR3 consists of 15 residues. CDR3 in amino acids: CAIRGPGGVNTEAFF. The CDR3 bases are TGTGCCATCAGAGGTCCAGGGGGCGTTAACACTGAAGCTTTCTTT.

The table lists this clone with a count of one. The chain links TRBV2 to TRBJ2-3; D is ambiguous. The V end was cut by 1 base, the J end by 3 bases, with 14 bases between. The CDR3 sequence is 16 residues long. Germline V lookup: CDR1 SNHLY, CDR2 FYNNEI. The CDR3 region has the DNA TGTGCCAGCAGTGAAGTGGGTGGAGCCAATACAGATACGCAGTATTTT. This gives the protein CASSEVGGANTDTQYF.

The chain has TRBV2 and TRBJ2-7, with 11 positions matching TRBD2. This CDR3 has 16 amino acids. The J segment lost 6 bases and the V segment lost 7 bases, leaving 14 bases of the junction unmatched. Germline loops: CDR1 SNHLY, CDR2 FYNNEI. CDR3 coding DNA: TGTGCCAGCAAAGGGGCTACGGGACTAGCGGTCGGCGAGCAGTACTTC. This encodes CASKGATGLAVGEQYF.

V usage is TRBV7-2 and J usage is TRBJ1-5; D call uncertain. Germline CDR1 SGHTA, CDR2 FQGNSA. The germline V and J ends were trimmed by 0 bases and 4 bases, with 10 bases remaining between them. The CDR3 is 15 residues long. Written as DNA, the CDR3 is TGTGCCAGCAGCTTAGCAGGGCCCGTAAATCAGCCCCAGCATTTT. Its translation is CASSLAGPVNQPQHF.

This chain links TRBV6-5 with TRBJ2-7, with a possible D match to TRBD2 (5 bases). V gave up 7 bases and J gave up 1 base, with 8 bases separating them. Germline values: CDR1 MNHEY, CDR2 SVGAGI. This CDR3 contains 12 residues. The CDR3 nucleotides read TGTGCCAGCACAGCGGCGTCCTACGAGCAGTACTTC. Translating it yields CASTAASYEQYF.

This clone has just one count. The CDR3: CASSFKVRAGNTIYF. The CDR3 nucleotides are TGTGCCAGCAGCTTCAAGGTGAGAGCTGGAAACACCATATATTTT. The chain has TRBV11-3 and TRBJ1-3, with D hard to call. Trimming left V 3 bases short and J 2 bases short, with 11 bases between. The CDR3 is 15 residues long. The germline V gene encodes CDR1 SGHNT and CDR2 YENEEA.

J is TRBJ2-7 and V is TRBV11-2; D remains unclear. Trimming took 1 base from V and 2 from J, leaving 6 bases between them. Germline V gene data show CDR1 as SGHAT and CDR2 as FQNNGV. This CDR3 is 13 amino acids long. DNA for the CDR3: TGTGCCAGCAGCTTAGGCGGCACCTACGAGCAGTACTTC. It encodes CASSLGGTYEQYF.